This TCR beta chain was found in a study of Tregs in tolerant kidney transplant recipients. Study-level findings and limits: This study did not directly address biological reproducibility. Changing PCR primers prevented nucleotide comparison between some patients' samples.

The CDR3 spans 13 residues. Germline V CDR1 and CDR2: ENHRY, SYGVKD. V dropped 3 bases and J dropped 6; count of bases not matched to a gene: 2. Assay: immunoSEQ multiplex PCR; the TCRdb copy retains only in-frame clones and omits some. The table shows 55,000 to 75,000 clones, with more than 75% occurring only once. This clone was counted a few times. The antigen is unknown. Recipients received nonmyeloablative bone marrow transplants from related graft donors, with transient mixed chimerism. This receptor was taken from a human patient who received a combined kidney and bone marrow transplant. Some T cells may arise from the graft donor. Material: CD4+ T cells from blood (PBMCs), obtained 6 months after the transplant. The rearrangement links TRBV10-3 to TRBJ1-2; TRBD1 aligns across 9 bases. As DNA, the CDR3 is TGTGCCATCAGTGAAGGACAGGGGAATGGCTACACCTTC. Translating it yields CAISEGQGNGYTF.